This T cell receptor (beta chain) emerged from a study of CD8+CD57+ T cells in acquired aplastic anemia. Study background: DNA from sorted CD4+ and CD8+ cells averaged around 3 ug.

Individuals selected for sequencing had exhibited CD8+CD57+ cell expansion on flow cytometry. Every patient was diagnosed with severe acquired aplastic anemia. V was clipped by 7 bases and J by 0 bases, with 13 bases between them. Germline CDR1 is DFQATT and CDR2 is SNEGSKA (reference sequence). The CDR3 runs to 13 residues. TCR beta VDJ combinations and CDR3 sequences were profiled from genomic DNA. TCRdb fed the reads into MiXCR, producing one record per CDR3 protein. The sample lists over 150,000 distinct CDR3 sequences; about 50% were seen once. Input material: sorted CD4+, CD8+, or CD8+CD57+ T cells (not recorded which) from PBMCs. The chain links TRBV20-1 to TRBJ2-7; D uncertain. The sequence derives from a human donor with aplastic anemia. The CDR3 nucleotides read TGCAGTGGTATATGGGAAGGCTCCTACGAGCAGTACTTC. It encodes CSGIWEGSYEQYF.